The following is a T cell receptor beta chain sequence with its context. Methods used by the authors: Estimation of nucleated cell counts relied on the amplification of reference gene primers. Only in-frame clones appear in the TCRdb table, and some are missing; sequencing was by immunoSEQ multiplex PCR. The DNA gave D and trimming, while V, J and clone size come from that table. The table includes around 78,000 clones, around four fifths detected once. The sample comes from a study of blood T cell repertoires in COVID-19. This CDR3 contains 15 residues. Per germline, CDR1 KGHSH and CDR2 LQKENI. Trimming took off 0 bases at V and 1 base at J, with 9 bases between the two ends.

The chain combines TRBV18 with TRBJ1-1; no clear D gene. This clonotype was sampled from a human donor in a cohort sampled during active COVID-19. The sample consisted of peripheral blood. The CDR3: CASSPPNRENTEAFF. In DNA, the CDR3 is TGTGCCAGCTCACCACCAAACAGAGAGAACACTGAAGCTTTCTTT.